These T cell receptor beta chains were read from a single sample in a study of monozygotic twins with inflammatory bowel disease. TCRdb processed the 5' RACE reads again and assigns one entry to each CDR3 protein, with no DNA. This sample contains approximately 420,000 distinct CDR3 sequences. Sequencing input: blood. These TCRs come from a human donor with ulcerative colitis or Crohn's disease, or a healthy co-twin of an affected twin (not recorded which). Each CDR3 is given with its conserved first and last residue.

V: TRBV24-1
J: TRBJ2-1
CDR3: CATSGGGNEQFF

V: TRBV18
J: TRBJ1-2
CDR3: CASSPRDDYGYTF

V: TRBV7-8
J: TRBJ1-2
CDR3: CASSLTSPDGYTF

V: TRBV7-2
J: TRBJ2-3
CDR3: CASSRDPGTGPDTQYF

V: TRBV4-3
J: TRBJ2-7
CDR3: CASSQGTVSLGYEQYF

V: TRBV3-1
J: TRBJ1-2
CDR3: CASSRGRSGYTF

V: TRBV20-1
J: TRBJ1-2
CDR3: CSDRQGSYGYTF

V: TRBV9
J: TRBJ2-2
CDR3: CASSVLQINTGELFF

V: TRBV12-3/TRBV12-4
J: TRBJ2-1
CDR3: CASSLRTGVYGEQFF

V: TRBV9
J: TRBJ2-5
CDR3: CASSVGASDVTQYF

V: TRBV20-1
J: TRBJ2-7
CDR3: CSATPGDQPYEQYF

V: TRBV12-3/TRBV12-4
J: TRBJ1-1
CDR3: CASSFGPLNTEAFF

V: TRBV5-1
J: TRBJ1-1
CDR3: CASSLGGMTAFF

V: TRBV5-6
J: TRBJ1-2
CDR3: CASSASIDGYTF

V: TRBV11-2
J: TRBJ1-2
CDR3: CASSLGVEGYTF

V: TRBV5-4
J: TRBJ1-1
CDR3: CASSLETPFMNTEAFF

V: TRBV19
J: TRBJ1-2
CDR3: CASSMSHLYGYTF

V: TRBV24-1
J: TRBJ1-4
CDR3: CATSDGGQGGEKLFF

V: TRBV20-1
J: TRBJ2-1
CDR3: CSARDLLSRQGDEQFF

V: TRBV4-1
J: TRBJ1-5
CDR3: CASSQSVGPGQPQHF

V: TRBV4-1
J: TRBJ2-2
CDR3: CASSQDWGLGIGELFF

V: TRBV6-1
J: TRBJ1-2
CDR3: CASSPRTGPKGYGYTF

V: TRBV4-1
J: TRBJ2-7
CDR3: CASSQATSSNEQYF

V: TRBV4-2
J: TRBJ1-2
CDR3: CASSQDKAGKRGYTF

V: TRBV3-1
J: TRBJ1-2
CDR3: CASSARQGTEGYTF

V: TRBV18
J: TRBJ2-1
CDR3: CASFTTSGGDNEQFF

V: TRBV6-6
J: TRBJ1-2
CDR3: CASSPVGDYGYTF

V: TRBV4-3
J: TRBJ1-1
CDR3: CASSPNPGQWRNTEAFF

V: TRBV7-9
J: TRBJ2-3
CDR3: CASSLLAGITDTQYF

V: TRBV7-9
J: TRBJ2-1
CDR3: CASSRLEFEQFF

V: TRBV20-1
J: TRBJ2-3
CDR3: CSAMEIPPPTNTQYF

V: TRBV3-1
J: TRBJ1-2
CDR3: CASSQVEDSYGYTF

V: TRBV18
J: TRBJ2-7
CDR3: CASSQNPTYEQYF

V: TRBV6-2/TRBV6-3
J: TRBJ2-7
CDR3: CASTPTNWDEQYF

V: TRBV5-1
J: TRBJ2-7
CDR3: CASRSIAGGLKSYEQYF

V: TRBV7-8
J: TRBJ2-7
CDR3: CASSLGQGVPYF

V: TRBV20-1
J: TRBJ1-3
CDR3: CSAHPGDSGNTIYF

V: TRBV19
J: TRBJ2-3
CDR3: CASTLSPQSTDTQYF

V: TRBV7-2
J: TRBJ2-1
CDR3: CASSLVSSAYEQFF

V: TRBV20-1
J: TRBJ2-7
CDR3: CSASGGTTSSYEQYF

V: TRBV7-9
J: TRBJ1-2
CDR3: CASSLGDPDYTF

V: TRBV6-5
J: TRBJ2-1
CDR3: CASSYVGSWKNEQFF

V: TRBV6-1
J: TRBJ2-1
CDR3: CASSPATSGGRDEQFF

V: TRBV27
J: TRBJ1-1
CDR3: CASGTVGTEAFF

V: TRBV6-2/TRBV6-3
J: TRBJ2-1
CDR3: CASSHPRTSSYNEQFF

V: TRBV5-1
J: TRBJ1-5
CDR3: CASSLDGRGDQPQHF

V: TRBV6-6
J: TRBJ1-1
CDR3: CASSYSTLNTEAFF

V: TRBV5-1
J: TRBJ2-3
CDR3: CASSYRVLDTQYF

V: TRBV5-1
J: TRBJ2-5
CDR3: CASSLARGGQETQYF

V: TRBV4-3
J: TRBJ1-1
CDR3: CASSQDLVPTEAFF

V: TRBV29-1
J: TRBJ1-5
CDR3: CSVEGQGGTPQHF

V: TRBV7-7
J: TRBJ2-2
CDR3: CASSFAGDTGELFF

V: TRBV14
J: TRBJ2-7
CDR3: CASSQAGLQYEQYF

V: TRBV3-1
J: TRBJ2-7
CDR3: CASSQGQSTYEQYF

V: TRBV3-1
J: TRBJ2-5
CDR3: CASSQEGQNQETQYF

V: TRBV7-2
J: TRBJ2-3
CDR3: CASRGNLGGHADTQYF

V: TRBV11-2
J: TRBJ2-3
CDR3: CASSWGLAAYTQYF